Listed here are 5 T cell receptor beta chains from one sample, sequenced in a study of blood T cells in healthy people across ages (dated by TCRdb to about 2015). The receptor library was made with 5' RACE. A second PCR of roughly 7 to 11 cycles was performed with a sample-barcoded 5' primer and a J-beta primer mix. TCRdb reprocessing: public reads trimmed at Q25 with fastp, clones called with MiXCR, in-frame beta chains kept. Entries are consolidated by CDR3 protein sequence, retaining the most common genes and DNA. The sample table holds around 2 million distinct CDR3 sequences, of which roughly two fifths were seen once. The top ten constitute under 25% of the sample. Sequenced sample: blood. The origin of the receptors is a human donor in good health.

This clonotype has more than one count but fewer than ten. The chain combines TRBV29-1 with TRBJ1-2; D is ambiguous. Per the germline V gene, CDR1 is SQVTM and CDR2 is ANQGSEA. V was clipped by 6 bases and J by 0 bases, with 23 bases between them. This CDR3 contains 17 residues. The chain's CDR3 is CSVPDFSARTSNYGYTF. In DNA form, the CDR3 reads TGCAGCGTGCCCGATTTCAGCGCACGTACCTCTAACTATGGCTACACCTTC.

The rearrangement links TRBV5-1 to TRBJ1-6; possible D gene TRBD1, 5 bases. Looked up from germline, CDR1 is SGHRS and CDR2 is YFSETQ. The CDR3 has 18 residues. V dropped 0 bases and J dropped 0 bases, with 13 bases sitting between them. The CDR3 here is CASSLVLAGSSYNSPLHF. CDR3 nucleotides: TGCGCCAGCAGCTTGGTTCTGGCAGGGAGCTCCTATAATTCACCCCTCCACTTT.

The rearrangement joins TRBV20-1 to TRBJ2-1; 9 bases fit TRBD2. V shed 6 bases and J 4 bases; nucleotides not matched to a gene: 7. Germline V gives CDR1 DFQATT, CDR2 SNEGSKA (reference sequence). This CDR3 has 14 residues. The CDR3 region has the DNA TGCAGTGCGCTAAGCGGGGGGCTATACAATGAGCAGTTCTTC. Encoded protein: CSALSGGLYNEQFF.

The chain couples TRBV7-9 to TRBJ2-3; D is undetermined. CDR1 is SEHNR, CDR2 FQNEAQ, per germline (reference sequence). V lost 4 bases and J lost 4, with 12 bases in between. The CDR3 has 14 residues. For the CDR3, the DNA is TGTGCCAGCAGCTCCATAACCCGGGCAGATACGCAGTATTTT. It translates to CASSSITRADTQYF.

This chain connects TRBV7-2 to TRBJ1-6, with D possibly TRBD1 on 5 matching bases. Trimming cost V 2 bases and J 8 bases, with 13 bases left between them. Germline CDR1 and CDR2: SGHTA and FQGNSA. CDR3 length: 15 residues. The CDR3 sequence: CASSLRSGRDSPLHF. The CDR3 DNA reads as TGTGCCAGCAGCTTAAGGTCAGGGAGGGATTCACCCCTCCACTTT.